Listed below are T cell receptor beta chains from one sample, sequenced in a study of PD-1 blockade in classical Hodgkin lymphoma. Profiled with immunoSEQ multiplex PCR; TCRdb holds only in-frame clones, not every one. The repertoire holds 84,000 or so clones, with over 90% as singletons. Sample: peripheral blood mononuclear cells (PBMCs), taken before the second cycle of nivolumab. Source of these receptors: a human donor with classical Hodgkin lymphoma. CDR3s include the opening cysteine and the closing phenylalanine or tryptophan.

cdr3_aa | j_call | v_call
CASAGDSNQPQHF | TRBJ1-5 | TRBV18
CASTRFSYNEQFF | TRBJ2-1 | TRBV30
CAWSVWTVNEKLFF | TRBJ1-4 | TRBV30
CASRVTLGEQYF | TRBJ2-7 | TRBV7-9
CASSYRGSSHYGYTF | TRBJ1-2 | TRBV6-5
CASSPGTEQETQYF | TRBJ2-5 | TRBV28
CASSDMDRVSLGPQHF | TRBJ1-5 | TRBV6-1
CAISAFEGYEQYF | TRBJ2-7 | TRBV10-3
CASSLSWDRGSYEQYF | TRBJ2-7 | TRBV28
CASNGDSYEQYF | TRBJ2-7 | TRBV6-1
CASSYGGASVTGELFF | TRBJ2-2 | TRBV6-5
CASRGPTGLIHEQYF | TRBJ2-7 | TRBV2
CASSPPGHEGANEKLFF | TRBJ1-4 | TRBV18
CASITRPEVGTQYF | TRBJ2-5 | TRBV28
CASSLGGQGRETQYF | TRBJ2-5 | TRBV7-2
CASSEKAIYEQYF | TRBJ2-7 | TRBV10-2
CASSWEGNTEAFF | TRBJ1-1 | TRBV2
CASSQDLGVYTEAFF | TRBJ1-1 | TRBV4-1
CASSVALLAGEQYF | TRBJ2-7 | TRBV9
CASSVRDSIYNEQFF | TRBJ2-1 | TRBV19
CSVRGQGYGYTF | TRBJ1-2 | TRBV29-1
CASDSHRGAYGYTF | TRBJ1-2 | TRBV9
CASSQGYSEQFF | TRBJ2-1 | TRBV4-1
CASSEGQGYGYTF | TRBJ1-2 | TRBV5-1
CAWSVGRNSNQPQHF | TRBJ1-5 | TRBV30
CASRTGQGAYNEQFF | TRBJ2-1 | TRBV19
CASSSGGGPYEQYF | TRBJ2-7 | TRBV5-4
CASSASGAGIGSYNEQFF | TRBJ2-1 | TRBV9
CASSYSRDSNQPQHF | TRBJ1-5 | TRBV6-5
CASSPLAGGNDNLRNEQFF | TRBJ2-1 | TRBV4-2
CAITGLVVGEQYF | TRBJ2-7 | TRBV28
CASRSGQGPYEQYF | TRBJ2-7 | TRBV5-1
CASSDPLDYEQYF | TRBJ2-7 | TRBV28
CAWRQGSSYEQYF | TRBJ2-7 | TRBV30
CASRRTGFGYTF | TRBJ1-2 | TRBV6-5
CASSLVVVFSSYNEQFF | TRBJ2-1 | TRBV7-2
CASSRPRGQGEGSYEQYF | TRBJ2-7 | TRBV18
CASSQDGEQFF | TRBJ2-1 | TRBV5-1
CASTPRRDQPQHF | TRBJ1-5 | TRBV19
CAWMPGRGNTIYF | TRBJ1-3 | TRBV30
CASSLVGIFSGEQFF | TRBJ2-1 | TRBV5-6
CASSLSGSSLYGYTF | TRBJ1-2 | TRBV5-4
CASSLGGGREKLFF | TRBJ1-4 | TRBV5-6
CASSRAAGFTDTQYF | TRBJ2-3 | TRBV4-1
CASSFGGGSNQPQHF | TRBJ1-5 | TRBV27